This T cell receptor (beta chain) was identified in a study of glioma-infiltrating T cells after dendritic cell vaccination. Study context: Samples are from glioblastoma patients in Phase I and II dendritic cell vaccine trials.

The V end lost 6 bases, the J end lost 7 bases, and 15 bases lay between the germline ends. Germline V gene sequence: CDR1 SNHLY, CDR2 FYNNEI. The CDR3 consists of 14 residues. Described time point: after dendritic cell vaccination, including at tumor progression/relapse. The repertoire was sequenced with immunoSEQ multiplex PCR; TCRdb's copy has only in-frame clones and lacks some. The sample has approximately 46,000 clones; roughly 90% are singletons. The V call is TRBV2, the J call TRBJ1-4; D remains ambiguous. The clonotype comes from a human donor with glioblastoma. The sample was blood, taken after dendritic cell vaccination. The CDR3 region has the DNA TGTGCCAGCAGGTTACAAACCCCTGCTGAAAAACTGTTTTTT. The encoded protein is CASRLQTPAEKLFF.